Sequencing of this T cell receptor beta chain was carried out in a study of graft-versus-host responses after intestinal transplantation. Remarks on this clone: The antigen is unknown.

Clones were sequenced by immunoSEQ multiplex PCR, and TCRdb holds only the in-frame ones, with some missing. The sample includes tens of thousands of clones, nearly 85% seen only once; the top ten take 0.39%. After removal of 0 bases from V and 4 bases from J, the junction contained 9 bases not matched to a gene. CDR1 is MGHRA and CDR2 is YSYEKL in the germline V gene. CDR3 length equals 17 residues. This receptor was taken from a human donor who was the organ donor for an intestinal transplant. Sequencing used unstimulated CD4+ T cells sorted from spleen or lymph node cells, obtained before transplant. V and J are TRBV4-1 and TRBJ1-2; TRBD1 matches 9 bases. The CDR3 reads CASSQDPNRGQSYGYTF. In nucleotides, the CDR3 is TGCGCCAGCAGCCAAGATCCCAACAGGGGGCAGAGCTATGGCTACACCTTC.